Below are 30 T cell receptor beta chains sequenced from a single sample in a study of T cell changes during pregnancy in multiple sclerosis. Assay: immunoSEQ multiplex PCR; the TCRdb copy retains only in-frame clones and omits some. The profile covers 25,000 to 35,000 clones, with about nine tenths appearing a single time and over 3.5% taken by the ten largest. Sequencing was performed on CD8+ T cells from peripheral blood mononuclear cells, taken in the second trimester of pregnancy. The source is a female donor with multiple sclerosis, enrolled in a pregnancy study.

The V call is TRBV5-1, the J call TRBJ2-1; D remains unclear. There are 13 residues in the CDR3. Trimming left V 2 bases short and J 6 bases short, with 9 bases between. CDR1 is SGHRS, CDR2 YFSETQ, per germline. CDR3 DNA sequence: TGCGCCAGCAGCTTAATTTTTAGCAATGAGCAGTTCTTC. This encodes CASSLIFSNEQFF.

This clone appeared once. The V gene is TRBV7-9, the J gene TRBJ1-1; TRBD1 matches at 7 bases. The CDR3 length is 14 residues. V dropped 4 bases and J dropped 0; count of bases not matched to a gene: 2. The germline CDR1 and CDR2 sequences are SEHNR and FQNEAQ (reference sequence). As DNA, the CDR3 is TGTGCCAGCAGCTCAGGGGGGATGAACACTGAAGCTTTCTTT. It encodes CASSSGGMNTEAFF.

The chain is built from TRBV6-5 and TRBJ2-2, with 7 bases identical to TRBD1. In germline, CDR1 is MNHEY, CDR2 SVGAGI. The CDR3 runs to 14 residues. The trim removed 4 bases at V and 5 bases at J, leaving 4 bases unmatched. CDR3 sequence: CASSWGQWTGELFF. Written as DNA, the CDR3 is TGTGCCAGCAGTTGGGGACAGTGGACCGGGGAGCTGTTTTTT.

The rearrangement links TRBV28 to TRBJ2-3; D gene unclear. The CDR3 runs to 12 residues. Germline values: CDR1 MDHEN, CDR2 SYDVKM. Trimming cost V 2 bases and J 5 bases, with 5 bases left between them. This chain's CDR3 is CASSLHQDTQYF. CDR3 sequence (DNA): TGTGCCAGCAGTTTACATCAAGATACGCAGTATTTT.

The chain combines TRBV7-6 with TRBJ2-2; no clear D. Between the trimmed V and J ends, which lost 1 base and 1 base, there was a span of 4 bases. The CDR3 is made up of 14 amino acids. In germline, CDR1 is SGHVS, CDR2 FNYEAQ. The CDR3 sequence: CASSLDRNTGELFF. For the CDR3, the DNA is TGTGCCAGCAGCTTAGACAGGAACACCGGGGAGCTGTTTTTT. The variable domain in full, with the rest retrieved from reference TRBV7-6 and TRBJ2-2, is GAGVSQSPRYKVTKRGQDVALRCDPISGHVSLYWYRQALGQGPEFLTYFNYEAQQDKSGLPNDRFSAERPEGSISTLTIQRTEQRDSAMYRCASSLDRNTGELFFGEGSRLTVL.

CDR3 region: CASSLGGQPQHF. The CDR3 region has the DNA TGTGCCAGCAGCTTAGGAGGTCAGCCCCAGCATTTT. This chain links TRBV11-2 with TRBJ1-5; D is uncertain. Between the trimmed V and J ends, which lost 1 base and 6 bases, there was a span of 4 bases. Per germline, CDR1 SGHAT and CDR2 FQNNGV. The CDR3 spans 12 residues.

The chain uses TRBV5-5 and TRBJ2-7, with 7 bases that match TRBD2. V dropped 2 bases and J dropped 5; count of bases not matched to a gene: 10. There are 15 residues in the CDR3. Germline-derived CDR1 and CDR2 are SGHKS and YYEKEE (reference sequence). CDR3 nucleotides: TGTGCCAGCAGCTTTAGCGGGCTGGTTAGACACGAGCAGTACTTC. Protein product: CASSFSGLVRHEQYF.

CDR3 nucleotides: TGCAGCGTTGTCTGGCGGGAGGGCTCCGGGGAGCTGTTTTTT. It codes for CSVVWREGSGELFF. The chain carries TRBV29-1 and TRBJ2-2, with TRBD2 matching 9 bases. The CDR3 consists of 14 residues. The germline CDR1 and CDR2 sequences are SQVTM and ANQGSEA. V trimming: 4 bases; J trimming: 6 bases; junction bases outside the gene matches: 6.

The chain carries TRBV9 and TRBJ2-2, with D possibly matching TRBD2 (5 bases). V was clipped by 3 bases and J by 8 bases, with 11 bases between them. The germline V gene encodes CDR1 SGDLS and CDR2 YYNGEE. The CDR3 loop spans 13 amino acids. The CDR3 spells CASSGRGLGELFF. CDR3 coding DNA: TGTGCCAGCAGCGGCCGAGGGCTGGGGGAGCTGTTTTTT.

V gene TRBV5-1 combines with J gene TRBJ2-1; 14 positions match TRBD2. V was clipped by 4 bases and J by 1 base; unmatched bases: 4. CDR3 length: 17 residues. Germline V gene sequence: CDR1 SGHRS, CDR2 YFSETQ. CDR3 in DNA: TGCGCCAGCAGCGAGGGACTAGCGGGAGATTCCTACAATGAGCAGTTCTTC. This codes for CASSEGLAGDSYNEQFF.

V and J are TRBV4-1 and TRBJ2-7, with 11 bases lining up with TRBD2. The CDR3 runs 17 residues. With V trimmed by 3 bases and J by 5 bases, 12 bases remained unmatched. Germline V gives CDR1 MGHRA, CDR2 YSYEKL. The CDR3 loop reads CASSQDPIAGGDHEQYF. CDR3 DNA: TGCGCCAGCAGCCAGGATCCCATAGCGGGAGGGGACCACGAGCAGTACTTC.

This rearrangement joins TRBV6-4 to TRBJ2-1, with 14 bases identical to TRBD2. The CDR3 runs 14 residues. Trimming at V came to 4 bases and at J to 8 bases, leaving 1 base not matched to a gene. In germline, CDR1 is MRHNA, CDR2 SNTAGT. DNA of the CDR3: TGTGCCAGCAGTGGGGGACTAGCGGGAGATGAGCAGTTCTTC. Its translation is CASSGGLAGDEQFF.

This chain joins TRBV6-1 and TRBJ2-7; 7 positions agree with TRBD1. V lost 1 base and J lost 4; bases outside the gene matches: 7. CDR1 and CDR2 from the germline V gene are MNHNS and SASEGT. The CDR3 runs 15 residues. The CDR3 reads CASSEGKGQLYEQYF. DNA of the CDR3: TGTGCCAGCAGTGAAGGGAAGGGACAGCTATACGAGCAGTACTTC.

This CDR3 is CASSPPSGSEQYF. The CDR3 DNA follows: TGTGCCAGCAGCCCGCCTAGCGGGAGCGAGCAGTACTTC. The V and J genes are TRBV13 and TRBJ2-7; 10 nucleotides align to TRBD2. Germline CDR1 reads PRHDT; CDR2 reads FYEKMQ (reference sequence). This CDR3 is built from 13 residues. The V segment lost 5 bases and the J segment 6 bases; nucleotides outside the gene matches: 4.

The genes are TRBV4-1 and TRBJ1-4; perhaps TRBD1 as D (6 bases). V was cut by 5 bases and J by 3 bases, with 19 bases left in between. This CDR3 has 17 amino acids. Germline CDR1 reads MGHRA; CDR2 reads YSYEKL. This chain's CDR3 is CASSGGTLTGPNEKLFF. The CDR3 coding sequence is TGCGCCAGCAGCGGGGGAACTTTGACAGGTCCTAATGAAAAACTGTTTTTT.

The chain is built from TRBV27 and TRBJ2-7; TRBD2 is a possible D gene (5 bases). V lost 2 bases to trimming and J lost 3 bases, with 11 bases between them. Germline-derived CDR1 and CDR2 are MNHEY and SMNVEV (reference sequence). This CDR3 has 14 residues. The CDR3 reads CASSLPGKNYEQYF. The CDR3 DNA reads TGTGCCAGCAGTTTACCGGGAAAAAACTACGAGCAGTACTTC.

The V call is TRBV28, the J call TRBJ1-5; D is ambiguous. The germline V gene has CDR1 MDHEN and CDR2 SYDVKM. Deletions cut 1 base from V and 3 bases from J, with 13 bases between. The CDR3 is 16 amino acids. The CDR3 loop is CASSLLAGIFNQPQHF. In DNA form, the CDR3 reads TGTGCCAGCAGTTTATTAGCCGGAATCTTCAATCAGCCCCAGCATTTT.

This sequence joins TRBV7-6 and TRBJ2-5, with D perhaps matching TRBD2 (5 bases). Germline CDR1 and CDR2: SGHVS and FNYEAQ. This CDR3 region has 14 residues. Trimming removed 0 bases at V and 4 bases at J, with 9 bases between. The CDR3 reads CASSLAATRETQYF. CDR3 sequence (DNA): TGTGCCAGCAGCTTAGCGGCTACTAGAGAGACCCAGTACTTC.

The chain recombines TRBV19 with TRBJ2-7; TRBD1 is a possible D gene (6 bases). Germline V gene sequence: CDR1 LNHDA, CDR2 SQIVND (reference sequence). The V end was cut by 7 bases, the J end by 2 bases, with 18 bases between. The CDR3 has 15 residues. In nucleotides, the CDR3 is TGTGCCAGTACCCCCCAACTGGGGGCCCCCTACGAGCAGTACTTC. The encoded protein is CASTPQLGAPYEQYF.

The rearrangement links TRBV28 to TRBJ2-7; D possibly corresponds to TRBD2 (6 bases). Deletions cut 3 bases from V and 2 bases from J, with 11 bases between. This CDR3 is 14 amino acids long. Germline loops: CDR1 MDHEN, CDR2 SYDVKM. In nucleotides, the CDR3 is TGTGCCAGCAGTTTGGAGGGGTTCCCCTACGAGCAGTACTTC. It codes for CASSLEGFPYEQYF.

This clone has a single count. This chain connects TRBV13 to TRBJ2-7; TRBD2 agrees at 7 bases. Germline trimming cut 4 bases from V and 0 bases from J; bases unmatched to any gene: 9. CDR3 size: 16 residues. CDR1 is PRHDT and CDR2 is FYEKMQ in the germline V gene (reference sequence). CDR3 DNA sequence: TGTGCCAGCAGCTCCATGGGGGGGGAAACCTCCTACGAGCAGTACTTC. It specifies CASSSMGGETSYEQYF.

Sample share makes this clone medium-sized. V usage is TRBV6-1 and J usage is TRBJ2-7, with 11 bases lining up with TRBD1. V lost 4 bases to trimming and J lost 4 bases; unmatched junction nucleotides: 9. This CDR3 has 16 amino acids. CDR1 is MNHNS and CDR2 is SASEGT in the germline V gene. CDR3: CASSVIPGQGVYEQYF. The CDR3 DNA reads TGTGCCAGCAGTGTCATACCGGGACAGGGGGTTTACGAGCAGTACTTC.

The chain links TRBV10-3 to TRBJ2-7; weak D call: TRBD1 (6 bases). The CDR3 has 12 residues. Trimming took 7 bases from V and 4 from J, leaving 11 bases between them. From germline, CDR1 is ENHRY and CDR2 SYGVKD. This CDR3 reads CAIKTGLYEQYF. In DNA, the CDR3 is TGTGCCATCAAAACAGGGCTTTACGAGCAGTACTTC.

The V gene is TRBV19, the J gene TRBJ2-7; D is possibly TRBD2 (6 bases). V was shortened by 6 bases and J by 3 bases, with 24 bases between the two germline ends. In germline, CDR1 is LNHDA, CDR2 SQIVND (reference sequence). CDR3 size: 17 residues. The CDR3 loop reads CASSPPLVRLGSYEQYF. The CDR3 DNA is TGTGCCAGTAGCCCCCCGTTGGTTCGACTAGGGAGCTACGAGCAGTACTTC.

V is TRBV2 and J is TRBJ2-4, with TRBD2 matching 7 bases. CDR1 is SNHLY and CDR2 is FYNNEI in the germline V gene. The V gene end was trimmed by 3 bases and the J gene end by 5 bases; junction bases not matched to a gene: 4. The CDR3 contains 14 residues. The CDR3 here is CASSDWGGENIQYF. CDR3 sequence (DNA): TGTGCCAGCAGTGATTGGGGGGGGGAAAACATTCAGTACTTC.

The chain combines TRBV14 with TRBJ2-4; 8 bases fit TRBD1. CDR1 is SGHDN, CDR2 FVKESK, per germline. This CDR3 has 20 amino acids. V lost 4 bases, J lost 0 bases, and 17 bases stayed unmatched. Written as DNA, the CDR3 is TGTGCCAGCAGCCGTACCCCTGGACAGGGATTGGAAGTAGCCAAAAACATTCAGTACTTC. Translation: CASSRTPGQGLEVAKNIQYF.

The gene calls are TRBV14 and TRBJ2-3; possibly TRBD2 for D (5 bases). CDR1 is SGHDN and CDR2 is FVKESK in the germline V gene. The CDR3 length is 16 residues. Trimming left V 1 base short and J 0 bases short, with 11 bases between. This CDR3 reads CASSQGGAASTDTQYF. The DNA of the CDR3 is TGTGCCAGCAGCCAAGGGGGAGCGGCTAGCACAGATACGCAGTATTTT.

The rearrangement links TRBV4-1 to TRBJ2-1, with D possibly matching TRBD2 (5 bases). CDR3 length: 15 residues. V was trimmed by 0 bases and J by 4 bases, leaving 10 bases between them. Germline lookup yields CDR1 MGHRA and CDR2 YSYEKL. The CDR3 reads CASSQESLAYNEQFF. The CDR3 DNA is TGCGCCAGCAGCCAAGAGAGTCTAGCTTACAATGAGCAGTTCTTC.

V is TRBV5-1 and J is TRBJ2-1; D gene ambiguous. The V end was cut by 0 bases, the J end by 7 bases, with 8 bases between. The CDR3 length is 13 residues. Germline V gene lookup returns CDR1 SGHRS and CDR2 YFSETQ. Here the CDR3 DNA reads TGCGCCAGCAGCTTGGTCCTAGAAAATGAGCAGTTCTTC. Protein: CASSLVLENEQFF.

This clone has just a few counts. V is TRBV6-1 and J is TRBJ2-7; a possible D gene is TRBD2 (6 bases). Germline-derived CDR1 and CDR2 are MNHNS and SASEGT. CDR3 length equals 13 residues. Between the trimmed V and J ends, which lost 2 bases and 7 bases, there was a span of 12 bases. Here the CDR3 reads CASSELGGTEQYF. The CDR3 DNA reads as TGTGCCAGCAGTGAACTCGGGGGTACAGAGCAGTACTTC.